These 29 T cell receptor beta chains share one sample of origin, sequenced in a study of identical twins. One entry per CDR3 protein, called by TCRdb with MiXCR from the 5' RACE reads. The sample holds 1,800,000 or so distinct CDR3 sequences; 25% to 35% are singletons and the top ten take 0.25% to 0.3%. Sequenced: cord blood. The receptors stem from a newborn girl in good health.

This clonotype was detected ten times or more. The gene calls are TRBV6-5 and TRBJ2-5; D is undetermined. Trimming left V 5 bases short and J 2 bases short, with 12 bases between. Germline loops: CDR1 MNHEY, CDR2 SVGAGI. The CDR3 is made up of 14 amino acids. Written as DNA, the CDR3 is TGTGCCAGCAGTCGGAGCGCCACACAAGAGACCCAGTACTTC. This gives the protein CASSRSATQETQYF.

The chain joins TRBV2 to TRBJ2-3; D gene ambiguous. The CDR3 contains 14 residues. Germline loops: CDR1 SNHLY, CDR2 FYNNEI. The V end lost 7 bases, the J end lost 1 base, and 12 bases lay between the germline ends. In DNA form, the CDR3 reads TGTGCCAGCATAGGGATCTTCGGCACAGATACGCAGTATTTT. Amino acids: CASIGIFGTDTQYF.

V usage is TRBV3-1 and J usage is TRBJ2-5; 8 bases line up with TRBD2. The CDR3 spans 15 residues. Germline V lookup: CDR1 LGHDT, CDR2 YNNKEL (reference sequence). V lost 4 bases and J lost 4; bases outside the gene matches: 8. This CDR3 reads CASSPPGGLAETQYF. CDR3 DNA: TGTGCCAGCAGCCCCCCGGGGGGGCTAGCAGAGACCCAGTACTTC.

Details on this clonotype: The junction departs from the called germline gene at one end, perhaps through a read error. V is TRBV11-2 and J is TRBJ2-3, with 9 nucleotides matching TRBD2. The CDR3 sequence is 15 residues long. Germline CDR1 SGHAT, CDR2 FQNNGV. CDR3 DNA: TGTGCCAGCAGGTTAGCGGGGGCCCTCACAGATACGCAGTATTTT. This sequence encodes CASRLAGALTDTQYF.

The rearrangement links TRBV12-5 to TRBJ2-2; no firm D call. Germline-derived CDR1 and CDR2 are LGHNT and FRNRAP. Trimming cost V 7 bases and J 4 bases, with 4 bases left between them. The CDR3 spans 11 residues. CDR3 nucleotides: TGTGCTAGTGCCACCACCGGGGAGCTGTTTTTT. This gives the protein CASATTGELFF.

The chain uses TRBV30 and TRBJ1-2; D is unclear. The CDR3 sequence is 10 residues long. V lost 3 bases and J lost 2, with 1 base in between. Germline lookup yields CDR1 GTSNPN and CDR2 SVGIG (reference sequence). The CDR3 loop is CAWRNYGYTF. The CDR3 bases are TGTGCCTGGAGAAACTATGGCTACACCTTC.

This chain uses TRBV25-1 with TRBJ2-4; 14 nucleotides line up with TRBD2. With the DNA end fitting TRBJ2-7 better, the J assignment may be wrong. CDR3 size: 18 residues. In germline, CDR1 is MGHDK, CDR2 SYGVNS. The CDR3 sequence is CASSESFGGLAGGDEQYF. As DNA, the CDR3 is TGTGCCAGCAGTGAATCTTTTGGCGGACTAGCGGGAGGAGACGAGCAGTACTTC.

The rearrangement links TRBV5-6 to TRBJ1-4; 8 bases map to TRBD1. This CDR3 region has 15 residues. Germline assignment: CDR1 SGHDT and CDR2 YYEEEE. The junction had 8 bases not matched to a gene; V was cut back by 4 bases and J by 6 bases. The CDR3 coding sequence is TGTGCCAGCAGCCAAAGGACAGGGAGTGATGAAAAACTGTTTTTT. It encodes CASSQRTGSDEKLFF.

This chain joins TRBV5-1 and TRBJ2-3, with 12 positions matching TRBD2. The CDR3 spans 18 residues. Germline V CDR1 and CDR2: SGHRS, YFSETQ. Losses at the gene ends were 2 bases for V and 8 bases for J; bases not matched to a gene: 15. This CDR3 is CASSFILAGGSSRPTQYF. The CDR3 DNA reads as TGCGCCAGCAGCTTCATACTAGCGGGGGGCTCGAGTCGGCCTACGCAGTATTTT. The full variable domain, rest sourced from reference TRBV5-1 and TRBJ2-3, is KAGVTQTPRYLIKTRGQQVTLSCSPISGHRSVSWYQQTPGQGLQFLFEYFSETQRNKGNFPGRFSGRQFSNSRSEMNVSTLELGDSALYLCASSFILAGGSSRPTQYFGPGTRLTVL.

The CDR3 DNA reads as TGTGCCAGCAGCCGAGAATCCCGGTCCTACGAGCAGTACTTC. This sequence encodes CASSRESRSYEQYF. The chain employs TRBV3-1 and TRBJ2-7; no definite D call. The germline V gene has CDR1 LGHDT and CDR2 YNNKEL (reference sequence). This CDR3 is 14 amino acids long. Trimming took 4 bases from V and 1 from J, leaving 11 bases between them.

The rearrangement links TRBV28 to TRBJ2-5; D gene uncertain. Germline CDR1 is MDHEN and CDR2 is SYDVKM. The CDR3 is 14 residues long. V was pared by 3 bases and J by 6 bases, with 14 bases between. The CDR3 protein is CASSFVAGTKTQYF. The CDR3 region has the DNA TGTGCCAGCAGTTTTGTGGCAGGTACAAAGACCCAGTACTTC. Using reference TRBV28 and TRBJ2-5 for the parts outside the CDR3, the full variable domain is DVKVTQSSRYLVKRTGEKVFLECVQDMDHENMFWYRQDPGLGLRLIYFSYDVKMKEKGDIPEGYSVSREKKERFSLILESASTNQTSMYLCASSFVAGTKTQYFGPGTRLLVL.

Points on this clonotype: A read error may produce the germline difference seen at one junction end. The CDR3 DNA follows: TGTGTCAGCAGCTTAGACAGGGGGGATATGGATGAGCAGTACTTC. Protein: CVSSLDRGDMDEQYF. The rearrangement uses TRBV7-2 and TRBJ2-5, with 9 bases aligning to TRBD1. This CDR3 is 15 amino acids long. Germline V lookup: CDR1 SGHTA, CDR2 FQGNSA.

The chain links TRBV5-1 to TRBJ2-5; D gene uncertain. The J call is doubtful: the DNA matches TRBJ2-1 better. The CDR3 totals 13 residues. Germline values: CDR1 SGHRS, CDR2 YFSETQ. For the CDR3, the DNA is TGCGCCAGCAGCCAGACAACAAAAGAGACCCAGTTCTTC. Its translation is CASSQTTKETQFF.

The chain uses TRBV20-1 and TRBJ1-5; 9 bases agree with TRBD1. V lost 3 bases to trimming and J lost 0 bases; unmatched junction nucleotides: 9. This CDR3 has 17 amino acids. The germline V gene has CDR1 DFQATT and CDR2 SNEGSKA (reference sequence). This CDR3 is CSARGQGQTYSNQPQHF. CDR3 nucleotide sequence: TGCAGTGCTAGGGGACAGGGCCAAACTTATAGCAATCAGCCCCAGCATTTT.

As regards this clonotype: A read error may account for a junction end that differs from germline. This chain joins TRBV7-2 and TRBJ2-2; 7 nucleotides line up with TRBD2. This CDR3 spans 18 amino acids. The V gene's germline CDR1 is SGHTA and CDR2 FQGNSA. CDR3 DNA sequence: TGTGCCGGCAGCTTACTGCCTAGCGGACCGAAGAACACCGGGGAGCTGTTTTTT. This translates into CAGSLLPSGPKNTGELFF. The entire variable domain, with the rest obtained from reference TRBV7-2 and TRBJ2-2, is as follows: GAGVSQSPSNKVTEKGKDVELRCDPISGHTALYWYRQSLGQGLEFLIYFQGNSAPDKSGLPSDRFSAERTGGSVSTLTIQRTQQEDSAVYLCAGSLLPSGPKNTGELFFGEGSRLTVL.

This clonotype showed up just a few times. This could be a read error, since a much larger clone is one nucleotide away. The chain is built from TRBV6-6 and TRBJ2-7; weak D call: TRBD1 (6 bases). V was shortened by 2 bases and J by 1 base, with 6 bases between the two germline ends. CDR3 length: 13 residues. Per the germline V gene, CDR1 is MNHNY and CDR2 is SVGAGI (reference sequence). The CDR3 DNA reads as TGTGCCAGCAGTTACGACAGGTCCTACGAGCAGTACTTC. Its protein product is CASSYDRSYEQYF.

This clonotype has a handful of counts. The genes are TRBV20-1 and TRBJ2-3, with TRBD1 identical over 8 bases. The CDR3 has 17 amino acids. V shed 3 bases and J 6 bases; nucleotides not matched to a gene: 17. Germline values: CDR1 DFQATT, CDR2 SNEGSKA (reference sequence). DNA of the CDR3: TGCAGTGCTAGGACTGGGTGGCAGGGGGCGAAATTGGATACGCAGTATTTT. Protein sequence: CSARTGWQGAKLDTQYF.

This clonotype was seen a few times. This chain joins TRBV20-1 and TRBJ2-3; the D is unclear. Trimming cost V 3 bases and J 2 bases, with 9 bases left between them. The CDR3 contains 13 residues. CDR1 and CDR2 from the germline V gene are DFQATT and SNEGSKA (reference sequence). The CDR3 DNA reads TGCAGTGCTAGTTGGGCCGCCACAGATACGCAGTATTTT. Translated, it gives CSASWAATDTQYF.

The rearrangement links TRBV29-1 to TRBJ1-4, with a tentative D call TRBD1 (6 bases). Germline CDR1 and CDR2: SQVTM and ANQGSEA. The length of the CDR3 is 13 residues. The V end lost 4 bases, the J end lost 8 bases, and 14 bases lay between the germline ends. For the CDR3, the DNA is TGCAGCGTTGTAAAGCTGGGGGGCGAAAAACTGTTTTTT. Its translation is CSVVKLGGEKLFF.

In its sample, this clonotype was seen a few times. The chain couples TRBV28 to TRBJ2-5; the D gene is possibly TRBD2 (6 bases). CDR3 length: 14 amino acids. V dropped 6 bases and J dropped 11 bases, with 22 bases sitting between them. Per germline, CDR1 MDHEN and CDR2 SYDVKM. For the CDR3, the DNA is TGTGCCAGCAGCTGGGACTCTCTCTACAATGAGCAGTACTTC. Amino acids: CASSWDSLYNEQYF.

CDR3 nucleotide sequence: TGCAGTGCTAGAACCTTGCAGGATGAAGCTTTCTTT. Translation gives CSARTLQDEAFF. The chain uses TRBV20-1 and TRBJ1-1, with no clear D. Germline V lookup: CDR1 DFQATT, CDR2 SNEGSKA (reference sequence). There are 12 residues in the CDR3. Between the trimmed V and J ends, which lost 2 bases and 7 bases, there was a span of 11 bases.

The chain joins TRBV20-1 to TRBJ2-7, with 11 bases that match TRBD2. Trimming took 5 bases from V and 3 from J; bases not matched to a gene: 12. From germline, CDR1 is DFQATT and CDR2 SNEGSKA (reference sequence). This CDR3 contains 16 residues. In DNA form, the CDR3 reads TGCAGTGCTGCTGGAGTTACTAGCGGGAGAAGCTACGAGCAGTACTTC. Encoded protein: CSAAGVTSGRSYEQYF.

This clonotype was counted between two and nine times. This chain connects TRBV4-2 to TRBJ2-5, with a possible D match to TRBD2 (5 bases). V was clipped by 1 base and J by 2 bases, with 14 bases between them. The CDR3 totals 16 residues. The V gene's germline CDR1 is LGHNA and CDR2 YNFKEQ. The CDR3 spells CASSQAPRAEQETQYF. CDR3 DNA: TGTGCCAGCAGCCAAGCCCCTAGAGCGGAGCAAGAGACCCAGTACTTC.

The chain is built from TRBV20-1 and TRBJ2-3; D is undetermined. The CDR3 is made up of 15 amino acids. Germline CDR1 and CDR2: DFQATT and SNEGSKA (reference sequence). V lost 6 bases and J 0 bases, leaving 16 bases between the germline ends. The CDR3 DNA is TGCAGTGCCCCCCGACGGAAATCTAGCACAGATACGCAGTATTTT. It codes for CSAPRRKSSTDTQYF.

Many counts were recorded for this clonotype. V gene TRBV5-1 combines with J gene TRBJ2-7; D may match TRBD1 or TRBD2 (5 bases each). CDR1 and CDR2 (germline): SGHRS, YFSETQ. This CDR3 is 14 amino acids long. Trimming shortened V by 7 bases and J by 4 bases, and 18 bases separated the two germline ends. For the CDR3, the DNA is TGCGCCAGCTCTACTAGAAGCCAGGGATACGAGCAGTACTTC. It encodes CASSTRSQGYEQYF.

The V call is TRBV7-2, the J call TRBJ2-6; D gene ambiguous. Germline CDR1 reads SGHTA; CDR2 reads FQGNSA. V gave up 4 bases and J gave up 0 bases, with 7 bases separating them. The CDR3 covers 15 residues. This CDR3 reads CASSSKYSGANVLTF. The CDR3 nucleotides read TGTGCCAGCAGCTCCAAATACTCTGGGGCCAACGTCCTGACTTTC.

This clonotype was seen once. This chain links TRBV19 with TRBJ2-1, with 8 bases lining up with TRBD2. V lost 3 bases, J lost 3 bases, and 1 base stayed unmatched. CDR1 is LNHDA, CDR2 SQIVND, per germline (reference sequence). The CDR3 contains 14 residues. CDR3 sequence (DNA): TGTGCCAGTAGTATTACTAGCGGCTACAATGAGCAGTTCTTC. Its protein product is CASSITSGYNEQFF.

This rearrangement joins TRBV5-1 to TRBJ2-3; D unresolved. CDR3 size: 15 residues. CDR1 is SGHRS and CDR2 is YFSETQ in the germline V gene. V lost 5 bases and J lost 0, with 13 bases in between. The CDR3 DNA sequence: TGCGCCAGCAGTCTGTGCGGATCTAGCACAGATACGCAGTATTTT. It codes for CASSLCGSSTDTQYF. Full variable domain (remainder filled in from reference TRBV5-1 and TRBJ2-3): KAGVTQTPRYLIKTRGQQVTLSCSPISGHRSVSWYQQTPGQGLQFLFEYFSETQRNKGNFPGRFSGRQFSNSRSEMNVSTLELGDSALYLCASSLCGSSTDTQYFGPGTRLTVL.

This chain links TRBV20-1 with TRBJ2-3; the match to TRBD2 covers 8 bases. V was clipped by 1 base and J by 6 bases; unmatched bases: 9. The CDR3 is 15 residues long. Germline V gene data show CDR1 as DFQATT and CDR2 as SNEGSKA (reference sequence). The CDR3 DNA reads TGCAGTGCTAGAGGCAGAGCGGGAGAAGTGGATACGCAGTATTTT. Amino acid sequence: CSARGRAGEVDTQYF.